This T cell receptor beta chain was sequenced for a study of blood T cell repertoires in COVID-19. Across the whole study: There were acute and convalescent COVID-19 samples, and they came from the United States, Italy and Spain.

Using immunoSEQ multiplex PCR, the repertoire was profiled, and TCRdb retains in-frame clones only, with some absent. The data show 230,000 or so clones, over 75% seen once. Germline assignment: CDR1 MNHEY and CDR2 SMNVEV (reference sequence). The CDR3 spans 14 residues. Trimming removed 3 bases from V and 5 bases from J, with 13 bases in between. This rearrangement joins TRBV27 to TRBJ1-1; no reliable D call. The clonotype comes from a human donor in a cohort sampled during active COVID-19. Material for sequencing was peripheral blood. Here the CDR3 reads CASSLGRPPTEAFF. The CDR3 DNA is TGTGCCAGCAGTTTGGGCAGGCCCCCGACTGAAGCTTTCTTT.